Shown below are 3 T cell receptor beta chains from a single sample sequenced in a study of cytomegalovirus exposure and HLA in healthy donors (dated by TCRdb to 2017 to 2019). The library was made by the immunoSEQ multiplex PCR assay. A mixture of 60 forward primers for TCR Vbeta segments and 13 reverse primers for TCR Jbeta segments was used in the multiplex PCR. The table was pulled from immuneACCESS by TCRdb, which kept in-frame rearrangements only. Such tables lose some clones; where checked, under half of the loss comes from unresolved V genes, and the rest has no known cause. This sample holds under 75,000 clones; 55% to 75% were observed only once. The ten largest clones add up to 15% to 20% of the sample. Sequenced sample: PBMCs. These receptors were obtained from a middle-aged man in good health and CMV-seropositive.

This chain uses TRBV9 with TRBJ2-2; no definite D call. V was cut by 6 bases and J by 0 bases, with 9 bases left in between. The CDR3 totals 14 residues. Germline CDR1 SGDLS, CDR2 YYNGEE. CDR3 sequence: CASKEAANTGELFF. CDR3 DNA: TGTGCCAGCAAAGAGGCGGCGAACACCGGGGAGCTGTTTTTT.

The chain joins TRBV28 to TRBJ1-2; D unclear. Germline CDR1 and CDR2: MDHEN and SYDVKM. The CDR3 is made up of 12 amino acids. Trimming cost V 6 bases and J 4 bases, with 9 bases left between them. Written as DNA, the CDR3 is TGTGCCAGCAGATACTGGAGCTATGGCTACACCTTC. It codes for CASRYWSYGYTF.

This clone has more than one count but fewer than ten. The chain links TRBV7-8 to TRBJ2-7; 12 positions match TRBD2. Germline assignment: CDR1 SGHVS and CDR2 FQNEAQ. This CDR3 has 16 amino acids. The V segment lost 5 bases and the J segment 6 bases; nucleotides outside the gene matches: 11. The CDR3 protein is CASSLRLAGEWGEQYF. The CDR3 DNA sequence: TGTGCCAGCAGCCTCAGACTAGCGGGAGAATGGGGCGAGCAGTACTTC.